A single sample is the source of the 26 T cell receptor beta chains below, sequenced in a study of CXCR4 blockade with PD-1 therapy in pancreatic cancer. The repertoire was sequenced with immunoSEQ multiplex PCR; TCRdb's copy has only in-frame clones and lacks some. The sample records about 17,000 clones, roughly 72% being singletons. Material for sequencing was tumor tissue. These receptors all stem from a human donor with pancreatic ductal adenocarcinoma.

The chain is built from TRBV1 and TRBJ2-1; the tabulated D call, TRBD2, remains unverified against the DNA. TRBV1 is classified as a pseudogene. The CDR3 runs to 16 residues. CDR3 residues: CASSQGALAVYNEQFF. The DNA for the CDR3 is TGCGCCAGCAGCCAAGGGGCGCTAGCGGTATACAATGAGCAGTTCTTC.

This clone was seen just once. The chain employs TRBV28 and TRBJ2-2; no firm D call. From germline, CDR1 is MDHEN and CDR2 SYDVKM. The V gene lost 7 bases and the J gene lost 4 bases, with 7 bases spanning the gap. CDR3 length: 12 amino acids. This chain's CDR3 is CASNQITGELFF. The CDR3 DNA follows: TGTGCCAGCAATCAGATCACCGGGGAGCTGTTTTTT.

The chain carries TRBV23-1 and TRBJ2-3; 7 bases fit TRBD1. TRBV23-1 is reported as an ORF; its role is uncertain. The CDR3 is made up of 13 amino acids. V dropped 4 bases and J dropped 8; count of bases not matched to a gene: 6. For the CDR3, the DNA is TGCGCCAGCAGTCCTGTAAGGGGGCTTACGCAGTATTTT. This codes for CASSPVRGLTQYF.

This clone occurred once. The V gene is TRBV12-5, the J gene TRBJ1-3, with D hard to call. The CDR3 has 11 residues. The germline gives CDR1 LGHNT, CDR2 FRNRAP. DNA of the CDR3: TGTGCCAGCGAGAAGGGAAACACCATATATTTT. Translation gives CASEKGNTIYF.

The J gene is TRBJ2-3, the V gene TRBV28; the D is unclear. CDR1 and CDR2 (germline): MDHEN, SYDVKM. V was shortened by 5 bases and J by 6 bases, with 9 bases between the two germline ends. The CDR3 runs 12 residues. The chain's CDR3 is CASSLRWDTQYF. In DNA form, the CDR3 reads TGTGCCAGCAGTCTGCGCTGGGATACGCAGTATTTT.

Only a few counts were recorded for this clone. V is TRBV6-8 and J is TRBJ2-7, with D uncertain. This CDR3 region has 12 residues. V was pared by 4 bases and J by 6 bases, with 10 bases between. The germline V gene encodes CDR1 MNHGY and CDR2 SAAAGT. Here the CDR3 DNA reads TGTGCCAGCAGTTTTCCGGCGATCGAGCAGTACTTC. This gives the protein CASSFPAIEQYF.

The rearrangement uses TRBV15 and TRBJ2-5, with D hard to call. The CDR3 is made up of 14 amino acids. The germline CDR1 and CDR2 sequences are LNHNV and YYDKDF (reference sequence). With 0 bases removed from V and 5 bases from J, the gap between germline ends came to 10 bases. The chain's CDR3 is CATSRDLASETQYF. CDR3 sequence (DNA): TGTGCCACCAGCAGAGATCTCGCGTCTGAGACCCAGTACTTC.

The rearrangement joins TRBV19 to TRBJ2-5; a weak D match, TRBD1 (6 bases). The CDR3 is 14 amino acids. Germline V gene data show CDR1 as LNHDA and CDR2 as SQIVND (reference sequence). Between the trimmed V and J ends, which lost 4 bases and 5 bases, there was a span of 14 bases. The CDR3, as DNA: TGTGCCAGTAGTACGGGACAAACGGCGGAGACCCAGTACTTC. This translates into CASSTGQTAETQYF.

This clone was picked up a small number of times. This chain links TRBV19 with TRBJ1-4; 7 bases line up with TRBD1. This CDR3 spans 16 amino acids. Germline V lookup: CDR1 LNHDA, CDR2 SQIVND (reference sequence). V gave up 1 base and J gave up 10 bases; unmatched junction bases: 12. The CDR3 loop is CASSIGVGTAAGKLFF. DNA for the CDR3: TGTGCCAGTAGTATAGGAGTGGGGACAGCCGCCGGAAAACTGTTTTTT. The full variable domain, its missing parts supplied by reference TRBV19 and TRBJ1-4, is DGGITQSPKYLFRKEGQNVTLSCEQNLNHDAMYWYRQDPGQGLRLIYYSQIVNDFQKGDIAEGYSVSREKKESFPLTVTSAQKNPTAFYLCASSIGVGTAAGKLFFGSGTQLSVL.

The rearrangement links TRBV19 to TRBJ1-2; no clear D gene. The germline V gene has CDR1 LNHDA and CDR2 SQIVND (reference sequence). The ends were cut back, 7 bases at V and 4 bases at J, with 13 bases in the middle. The CDR3 contains 13 residues. CDR3 in amino acids: CASIREGIYGYTF. CDR3 sequence (DNA): TGTGCCAGTATCCGGGAGGGAATCTATGGCTACACCTTC.

The chain combines TRBV18 with TRBJ1-4; D is possibly TRBD1 (6 bases). The CDR3 spans 15 residues. The V gene lost 4 bases and the J gene lost 3 bases, with 12 bases spanning the gap. Germline CDR1 is KGHSH and CDR2 is LQKENI. The CDR3 is CASSQTDSPNEKLFF. The CDR3 DNA reads TGTGCCAGCTCACAGACGGACAGCCCTAATGAAAAACTGTTTTTT. The complete variable domain, with remaining parts taken from reference TRBV18 and TRBJ1-4, reads NAGVMQNPRHLVRRRGQEARLRCSPMKGHSHVYWYRQLPEEGLKFMVYLQKENIIDESGMPKERFSAEFPKEGPSILRIQQVVRGDSAAYFCASSQTDSPNEKLFFGSGTQLSVL.

This clone was seen at least ten times. The chain couples TRBV6-8 to TRBJ2-5, with unresolved D. Germline CDR1 and CDR2: MNHGY and SAAAGT. Trimming shortened V by 10 bases and J by 5 bases, and 17 bases separated the two germline ends. The CDR3 runs 13 residues. The CDR3 protein is CATGILSEETQYF. CDR3 DNA sequence: TGTGCCACTGGTATATTAAGTGAGGAGACCCAGTACTTC.

This sequence joins TRBV30 and TRBJ1-6; possibly TRBD1 for D (6 bases). Between the trimmed V and J ends, which lost 2 bases and 13 bases, there was a span of 18 bases. Per the germline V gene, CDR1 is GTSNPN and CDR2 is SVGIG (reference sequence). This CDR3 has 14 amino acids. The CDR3, as DNA: TGTGCCTGGAGTCGAACAGGGTTTGTATGGCCCCTCCACTTT. It codes for CAWSRTGFVWPLHF.

V and J are TRBV15 and TRBJ2-5, with 9 bases fitting TRBD2. The CDR3 length is 15 residues. The V gene end was trimmed by 5 bases and the J gene end by 4 bases; junction bases not matched to a gene: 8. The germline CDR1 and CDR2 sequences are LNHNV and YYDKDF (reference sequence). CDR3 region: CATSPAASGIETQYF. In DNA, the CDR3 is TGTGCCACCAGCCCCGCGGCTAGCGGGATAGAGACCCAGTACTTC.

J is TRBJ1-4 and V is TRBV27, with TRBD1 matching 8 bases. CDR3 length: 15 amino acids. Germline V gives CDR1 MNHEY, CDR2 SMNVEV (reference sequence). With 10 bases clipped from V and 6 bases from J, the junction kept 13 bases outside the gene matches. CDR3 protein: CATSRGQGEDEKLFF. In DNA, the CDR3 is TGTGCCACTTCCCGTGGACAGGGAGAGGATGAAAAACTGTTTTTT.

This chain links TRBV14 with TRBJ1-6; maybe TRBD1 (5 bases). CDR3 length: 13 amino acids. Trimming stripped 1 base from V and 9 bases from J, with 7 bases between. Looked up from germline, CDR1 is SGHDN and CDR2 is FVKESK. The CDR3 loop reads CASSQGQTSPLHF. In DNA form, the CDR3 reads TGTGCCAGCAGCCAAGGACAGACTTCACCCCTCCACTTT.

The J gene is TRBJ1-2, the V gene TRBV19; possible D gene TRBD1, 6 bases. In germline, CDR1 is LNHDA, CDR2 SQIVND (reference sequence). V lost 4 bases, J lost 6 bases, and 9 bases lay in between. There are 12 residues in the CDR3. The CDR3: CASSRQADGYTF. CDR3 in DNA: TGTGCCAGTAGTAGACAGGCCGATGGCTACACCTTC.

The J gene is TRBJ2-5, the V gene TRBV29-1; TRBD1 matches 10 bases. V was clipped by 7 bases and J by 4 bases; unmatched bases: 3. This CDR3 comprises 12 residues. Germline CDR1 and CDR2: SQVTM and ANQGSEA. CDR3: CSARTGGETQYF. The CDR3 coding sequence is TGCAGCGCTCGGACAGGGGGAGAGACCCAGTACTTC.

This clone was counted only a few times. V gene TRBV6-4 combines with J gene TRBJ1-5; D is unclear. This CDR3 spans 13 amino acids. The V end was cut by 6 bases, the J end by 4 bases, with 10 bases between. Germline V lookup: CDR1 MRHNA, CDR2 SNTAGT. CDR3 in amino acids: CASSRAPNQPQHF. In DNA, the CDR3 is TGTGCCAGCAGCCGGGCCCCTAATCAGCCCCAGCATTTT.

V is TRBV19 and J is TRBJ1-3; D may be TRBD1 (6 bases). V lost 2 bases to trimming and J lost 0 bases, with 17 bases between them. CDR1 and CDR2 from the germline V gene are LNHDA and SQIVND (reference sequence). The CDR3 is 18 residues long. The DNA of the CDR3 is TGTGCCAGTAGTATAAGGGGACCGAGACAGGACTCTGGAAACACCATATATTTT. Its protein is CASSIRGPRQDSGNTIYF.

The CDR3 bases are TGCAGCGCCGGACAGCCCACCGGGGAGCTGTTTTTT. Amino acid sequence: CSAGQPTGELFF. The rearrangement joins TRBV29-1 to TRBJ2-2; a possible D gene is TRBD1 (6 bases). CDR1 is SQVTM and CDR2 is ANQGSEA in the germline V gene. The CDR3 loop spans 12 amino acids. V was pared by 7 bases and J by 4 bases, with 10 bases between.

The genes are TRBV29-1 and TRBJ1-1; 7 nucleotides align to TRBD1. The junction had 1 base not matched to a gene; V was cut back by 6 bases and J by 0 bases. Germline V gene sequence: CDR1 SQVTM, CDR2 ANQGSEA. The CDR3 contains 12 residues. CDR3 sequence (DNA): TGCAGCGTGGGGACAGTGAACACTGAAGCTTTCTTT. Translating gives CSVGTVNTEAFF. Combining the CDR3 with reference TRBV29-1 and TRBJ1-1 gives the whole variable domain SAVISQKPSRDICQRGTSLTIQCQVDSQVTMMFWYRQQPGQSLTLIATANQGSEATYESGFVIDKFPISRPNLTFSTLTVSNMSPEDSSIYLCSVGTVNTEAFFGQGTRLTVV.

This CDR3 is CASSQRDRESYHQPQHF. The CDR3 nucleotides read TGTGCCAGCAGCCAACGGGACAGGGAAAGCTATCATCAGCCCCAGCATTTT. V usage is TRBV16 and J usage is TRBJ1-5; 9 nucleotides agree with TRBD1. Germline V CDR1 and CDR2: KGHSY, FQNENV. The CDR3 runs to 17 residues. The J segment lost 5 bases and the V segment lost 2 bases, leaving 10 bases of the junction unmatched.

The chain has TRBV1 and TRBJ2-4; the table's TRBD2 call for D was not verified on the DNA. TRBV1 constitutes a pseudogene. The CDR3 consists of 21 residues. CDR3 region: CTSSQDRGGTSGRAEWHIQYF. The CDR3 DNA reads as TGCACCAGCAGCCAAGACCGAGGAGGGACTAGCGGGAGGGCCGAGTGGCACATTCAGTACTTC.

The chain uses TRBV18 and TRBJ1-1, with 9 bases aligning to TRBD1. Germline V gene lookup returns CDR1 KGHSH and CDR2 LQKENI. The CDR3 extends over 14 amino acids. V was pared by 6 bases and J by 0 bases, with 2 bases of the junction left unmatched. CDR3 nucleotides: TGTGCCAGCTCTAGGACAGGGGTGAACACTGAAGCTTTCTTT. It translates to CASSRTGVNTEAFF.

CDR3 DNA: TGTGCCAGCAGCTACGTACCGGGACTAGATACCGGGGAGCTGTTTTTT. It translates to CASSYVPGLDTGELFF. The chain combines TRBV11-3 with TRBJ2-2, with TRBD2 matching over 8 bases. This CDR3 is built from 16 residues. With V trimmed by 4 bases and J by 5 bases, 9 bases remained unmatched. Germline values: CDR1 SGHNT, CDR2 YENEEA.